Included here is one T cell receptor beta chain sequence, with context. The data were taken from a study of T-cell memory formation after mild COVID-19. The V and J ends lost 1 base and 5 bases respectively, with 12 bases between them. The CDR3 loop spans 14 amino acids. Germline V gene lookup returns CDR1 SGHDT and CDR2 YYEEEE. TCRdb processed the 5' RACE reads anew with MiXCR; each CDR3 protein has one entry. The sample includes about 620,000 distinct CDR3 sequences, 18% seen only once; the top ten take more than 10%. Input material: PBMCs or a T cell subset sorted from them (not recorded which). The clonotype comes from an adult woman who had mild COVID-19 (a few samples of this study predate the infection). Cell type and time point are not known. This chain joins TRBV5-6 and TRBJ1-1; tentatively, D is TRBD1 (6 bases). The DNA of the CDR3 is TGTGCCAGCAGCTTGTACAGGGTTGGAACTGAAGCTTTCTTT. It translates to CASSLYRVGTEAFF.